These 32 T cell receptor beta chains were all obtained from the same sample, sequenced in a study of beta chain features in type 1 diabetes. Isolated RNA was reverse transcribed in full, so expressed TCRB transcripts were sequenced. Sequencing used immunoSEQ multiplex PCR; TCRdb keeps in-frame clones, though not all of them. The table has around 300,000 clones, about 15% seen once. Their specific antigens are unknown. Study conclusions and caveats: Moderately but significantly shorter TCRB CDR3s were found in Type 1 diabetes patients in all four CD4+ subsets.

The sample was naive CD4+ T cells from blood. The receptors come from a man between 18 and 29 years old with type 1 diabetes.

The V and J genes are TRBV6-6 and TRBJ1-5; D is undetermined. Per germline, CDR1 MNHNY and CDR2 SVGAGI (reference sequence). V lost 7 bases, J lost 1 base, and 5 bases lay in between. This CDR3 has 12 residues. The CDR3 nucleotides read TGTGCCAGCACCCGGAGCAATCAGCCCCAGCATTTT. This encodes CASTRSNQPQHF.

In DNA form, the CDR3 reads TGTGCCAGTGGCCACCCCTACGAGCAGTACTTC. As protein: CASGHPYEQYF. V and J are TRBV6-5 and TRBJ2-7; D gene ambiguous. Germline CDR1 is MNHEY and CDR2 is SVGAGI. This CDR3 is built from 11 residues. The V and J ends lost 9 bases and 2 bases respectively, with 8 bases between them.

This clone came up a few times. This sequence joins TRBV30 and TRBJ2-1; tentative D call: TRBD1 (5 bases). Trimming pared 4 bases from V and 8 bases from J, leaving 9 bases between. Germline loops: CDR1 GTSNPN, CDR2 SVGIG (reference sequence). This CDR3 has 11 residues. The CDR3 protein is CAWTQGHEQFF. The CDR3 DNA reads TGTGCCTGGACCCAGGGTCATGAGCAGTTCTTC.

V usage is TRBV18 and J usage is TRBJ2-6; TRBD1 matches at 7 bases. With V trimmed by 4 bases and J by 1 base, 10 bases remained unmatched. The germline V gene has CDR1 KGHSH and CDR2 LQKENI. This CDR3 comprises 18 residues. The CDR3 DNA reads as TGTGCCAGCTCACGGGCCGGGACAGATTATTCTGGGGCCAACGTCCTGACTTTC. This translates into CASSRAGTDYSGANVLTF.

This clone came up a few times. The CDR3 is CASSERGPLSYEQYF. CDR3 coding DNA: TGTGCCAGCAGCGAGAGGGGGCCCCTCTCCTACGAGCAGTACTTC. The gene calls are TRBV5-6 and TRBJ2-7, with 7 bases matching TRBD1. Trimming removed 4 bases from V and 0 bases from J; junction bases left unmatched: 7. Germline V CDR1 and CDR2: SGHDT, YYEEEE. The CDR3 length is 15 residues.

This sequence joins TRBV10-3 and TRBJ2-1; TRBD2 agrees at 12 bases. CDR1 is ENHRY, CDR2 SYGVKD, per germline. There are 19 residues in the CDR3. J gave up 7 bases and V 2 bases, and 15 bases lay outside the gene matches. The CDR3 bases are TGTGCCATCAGTGAGAGGCTAGCGGGAGGGCCGGGGGTGAGAAATGAGCAGTTCTTC. It translates to CAISERLAGGPGVRNEQFF.

The table lists this clone with a few counts. The chain carries TRBV2 and TRBJ2-2, with TRBD1 as a possible D gene (5 bases). Trimming pared 4 bases from V and 6 bases from J, leaving 6 bases between. Per the germline V gene, CDR1 is SNHLY and CDR2 is FYNNEI. There are 12 residues in the CDR3. CDR3 in DNA: TGTGCCAGCAGTGGCAGGGCCGGGGAGCTGTTTTTT. Protein sequence: CASSGRAGELFF.

This chain connects TRBV5-6 to TRBJ2-3; 7 bases agree with TRBD1. There are 17 residues in the CDR3. V gave up 4 bases and J gave up 5 bases; unmatched junction bases: 16. Germline assignment: CDR1 SGHDT and CDR2 YYEEEE. The CDR3 bases are TGTGCCAGCAGCGCGGACGACAGGGTAGGAGGCAAAGATACGCAGTATTTT. Translation: CASSADDRVGGKDTQYF.

The chain has TRBV29-1 and TRBJ2-5, with 10 bases matching TRBD2. The CDR3 extends over 15 amino acids. Losses at the gene ends were 5 bases for V and 1 base for J; bases not matched to a gene: 7. Looked up from germline, CDR1 is SQVTM and CDR2 is ANQGSEA. CDR3: CSVTSLAGPQETQYF. The DNA for the CDR3 is TGCAGCGTTACCTCACTAGCGGGACCCCAAGAGACCCAGTACTTC.

The chain joins TRBV13 to TRBJ1-1; D unclear. This CDR3 has 13 amino acids. The germline V and J ends were trimmed by 2 bases and 4 bases, with 8 bases remaining between them. Germline CDR1 is PRHDT and CDR2 is FYEKMQ (reference sequence). CDR3 bases: TGTGCCAGCAGCTTACGGTTTGGCACTGAAGCTTTCTTT. Protein: CASSLRFGTEAFF.

The chain recombines TRBV29-1 with TRBJ2-2; maybe TRBD1 (7 bases). Germline V gene data show CDR1 as SQVTM and CDR2 as ANQGSEA. CDR3 size: 14 residues. Trimming took off 5 bases at V and 6 bases at J, with 16 bases between the two ends. CDR3 sequence reads: CSVLRGVTAGELFF. Here the CDR3 DNA reads TGCAGCGTTCTCAGGGGGGTCACGGCCGGGGAGCTGTTTTTT.

The chain carries TRBV28 and TRBJ2-7, with 7 bases identical to TRBD2. CDR3 length: 17 amino acids. Per germline, CDR1 MDHEN and CDR2 SYDVKM. V was clipped by 5 bases and J by 5 bases; unmatched bases: 18. In DNA, the CDR3 is TGTGCCAGCAGTGGCCAGCTTTGGGGCGGGAGCATGAACGAGCAGTACTTC. This codes for CASSGQLWGGSMNEQYF.

This chain uses TRBV18 with TRBJ2-2; 9 bases agree with TRBD2. The CDR3 is 15 residues long. Germline CDR1 and CDR2: KGHSH and LQKENI. With V trimmed by 2 bases and J by 6 bases, 4 bases remained unmatched. The CDR3 nucleotides read TGTGCCAGCTCACCAGAGGGACTAGCCGCCGGGGAGCTGTTTTTT. Translated, it gives CASSPEGLAAGELFF.

The CDR3 DNA reads TGCGCCAGCAGCCAGGGGCCCTGGGGCAATCAGCCCCAGCATTTT. It codes for CASSQGPWGNQPQHF. The chain joins TRBV4-1 to TRBJ1-5; D perhaps matches TRBD1 (5 bases). Germline lookup yields CDR1 MGHRA and CDR2 YSYEKL. The germline V and J ends were trimmed by 3 bases and 2 bases, with 11 bases remaining between them. CDR3 length: 15 residues.

The genes are TRBV4-3 and TRBJ1-5, with D hard to call. The V gene lost 0 bases and the J gene lost 6 bases, with 9 bases spanning the gap. Germline-derived CDR1 and CDR2 are LGHNA and YSLEER. This CDR3 region has 14 residues. CDR3 DNA sequence: TGCGCCAGCAGCCAAGAGTACCGGAGTCAGCCCCAGCATTTT. This gives the protein CASSQEYRSQPQHF.

This clone was counted between two and nine times. V gene TRBV15 combines with J gene TRBJ2-1, with D possibly being TRBD2 (5 bases). The CDR3 consists of 19 residues. Germline-derived CDR1 and CDR2 are LNHNV and YYDKDF (reference sequence). The V end lost 0 bases, the J end lost 0 bases, and 18 bases lay between the germline ends. The CDR3 reads CATSRDPPQRISSYNEQFF. CDR3 coding DNA: TGTGCCACCAGCAGAGACCCGCCTCAGCGGATAAGCTCCTACAATGAGCAGTTCTTC.

This chain connects TRBV30 to TRBJ1-5; D gene unclear. CDR1 GTSNPN and CDR2 SVGIG come from the germline V gene (reference sequence). Trimming cost V 2 bases and J 3 bases, with 8 bases left between them. The length of the CDR3 is 13 residues. The CDR3 region has the DNA TGTGCCTGGAGTTCGGGGTACAATCAGCCCCAGCATTTT. Translating it yields CAWSSGYNQPQHF.

This clone was counted a few times. The chain couples TRBV19 to TRBJ2-1; 10 nucleotides line up with TRBD1. Losses at the gene ends were 4 bases for V and 6 bases for J; bases not matched to a gene: 6. This CDR3 has 15 residues. The germline CDR1 and CDR2 sequences are LNHDA and SQIVND (reference sequence). This CDR3 reads CASSTEGQGLNEQFF. As DNA, the CDR3 is TGTGCCAGTAGTACGGAGGGACAGGGGCTCAATGAGCAGTTCTTC. Full variable domain (rest looked up from reference TRBV19 and TRBJ2-1): DGGITQSPKYLFRKEGQNVTLSCEQNLNHDAMYWYRQDPGQGLRLIYYSQIVNDFQKGDIAEGYSVSREKKESFPLTVTSAQKNPTAFYLCASSTEGQGLNEQFFGPGTRLTVL.

This clone has a handful of counts. Other DNA sequences in the same sample also yield this CDR3. V gene TRBV29-1 combines with J gene TRBJ2-3; 9 bases agree with TRBD2. Germline loops: CDR1 SQVTM, CDR2 ANQGSEA. The CDR3 extends over 13 amino acids. Trimming cost V 4 bases and J 3 bases; bases outside gene matches: 2. The CDR3 bases are TGCAGCGTTGGCGGGAGGGTTACAGATACGCAGTATTTT. Residues: CSVGGRVTDTQYF.

This clone showed up just a few times. The chain carries TRBV30 and TRBJ1-1, with unresolved D. CDR3 length: 12 amino acids. The germline V and J ends were trimmed by 1 base and 1 base, with 4 bases remaining between them. Germline CDR1 and CDR2: GTSNPN and SVGIG (reference sequence). CDR3 in DNA: TGTGCCTGGAGTGCTTGGAACACTGAAGCTTTCTTT. Translation: CAWSAWNTEAFF.

This clone was recorded a few times. This chain links TRBV5-4 with TRBJ2-5; 7 nucleotides agree with TRBD2. V lost 3 bases and J lost 5; bases outside the gene matches: 13. This CDR3 comprises 16 residues. Germline CDR1 SGHNT, CDR2 YYREEE (reference sequence). The chain's CDR3 is CASSSVAGASYETQYF. CDR3 coding DNA: TGTGCCAGCAGCTCTGTCGCGGGAGCGTCTTATGAGACCCAGTACTTC.

The genes are TRBV28 and TRBJ2-3; TRBD1 matches at 9 bases. Germline CDR1 is MDHEN and CDR2 is SYDVKM. V gave up 3 bases and J gave up 2 bases; unmatched junction bases: 6. This CDR3 spans 16 amino acids. The CDR3 DNA is TGTGCCAGCAGTTTCTCTCTACAGGGGGCCACAGATACGCAGTATTTT. Translated: CASSFSLQGATDTQYF.

In its sample, this clone was seen a few times. J is TRBJ1-1 and V is TRBV19; 8 nucleotides agree with TRBD1. Germline V CDR1 and CDR2: LNHDA, SQIVND (reference sequence). The CDR3 is 15 residues long. After removal of 5 bases from V and 4 bases from J, the junction contained 9 bases not matched to a gene. CDR3 nucleotides: TGTGCCAGTAGTCTTCTCAGGGGGCGCGGCACTGAAGCTTTCTTT. Translating gives CASSLLRGRGTEAFF. The whole variable domain, remainder taken from reference TRBV19 and TRBJ1-1, is DGGITQSPKYLFRKEGQNVTLSCEQNLNHDAMYWYRQDPGQGLRLIYYSQIVNDFQKGDIAEGYSVSREKKESFPLTVTSAQKNPTAFYLCASSLLRGRGTEAFFGQGTRLTVV.

This clone occurred a few times. J is TRBJ2-7 and V is TRBV19, with a tentative D call TRBD2 (5 bases). This CDR3 comprises 16 residues. Trimming left V 3 bases short and J 2 bases short, with 17 bases between. The germline V gene encodes CDR1 LNHDA and CDR2 SQIVND (reference sequence). CDR3 in DNA: TGTGCCAGTAGTATTCTATTCCCCCGGGGAACCTACGAGCAGTACTTC. Its translation: CASSILFPRGTYEQYF.

The chain links TRBV7-6 to TRBJ2-7, with D perhaps TRBD1 (6 bases). Germline assignment: CDR1 SGHVS and CDR2 FNYEAQ. V lost 5 bases and J lost 3, with 20 bases in between. The CDR3 is 16 residues long. The CDR3 loop reads CASSTFPRGSSYEQYF. The DNA for the CDR3 is TGTGCCAGCAGCACTTTCCCGAGGGGGTCGAGCTACGAGCAGTACTTC.

The rearrangement uses TRBV15 and TRBJ2-2; 16 bases align to TRBD2. This CDR3 comprises 18 residues. With 5 bases clipped from V and 3 bases from J, the junction kept 6 bases outside the gene matches. CDR1 LNHNV and CDR2 YYDKDF come from the germline V gene (reference sequence). In DNA, the CDR3 is TGTGCCACCAGCCAGCCGGGACTAGCGGGAGGGGACACCGGGGAGCTGTTTTTT. It encodes CATSQPGLAGGDTGELFF.

V gene TRBV7-2 combines with J gene TRBJ1-1; D is unclear. In germline, CDR1 is SGHTA, CDR2 FQGNSA. This CDR3 comprises 14 residues. V dropped 0 bases and J dropped 1 base, with 6 bases sitting between them. The CDR3 protein is CASSLAPQNTEAFF. The CDR3 nucleotides read TGTGCCAGCAGCTTAGCCCCCCAGAACACTGAAGCTTTCTTT.

The chain couples TRBV28 to TRBJ2-6; the D gene is possibly TRBD1 (6 bases). The CDR3 spans 16 residues. The V and J ends lost 7 bases and 0 bases respectively, with 13 bases between them. Germline CDR1 reads MDHEN; CDR2 reads SYDVKM. In nucleotides, the CDR3 is TGTGCCAGCACTCGAGGGGGAAACTCTGGGGCCAACGTCCTGACTTTC. The encoded protein is CASTRGGNSGANVLTF.

CDR3 bases: TGTGCCAGCAGCGTCAGGGGCGATGTAGGGGTCAATGAGCAGTTCTTC. Encoded protein: CASSVRGDVGVNEQFF. The chain couples TRBV9 to TRBJ2-1; TRBD1 is a possible D gene (6 bases). V was clipped by 2 bases and J by 6 bases, with 18 bases between them. Per germline, CDR1 SGDLS and CDR2 YYNGEE. The CDR3 consists of 16 residues.

This clone came up a few times. The V call is TRBV5-1, the J call TRBJ1-1; no firm D call. This CDR3 is built from 13 residues. V lost 5 bases to trimming and J lost 4 bases, with 12 bases between them. Per the germline V gene, CDR1 is SGHRS and CDR2 is YFSETQ. Here the CDR3 reads CASSGSRFTEAFF. In DNA, the CDR3 is TGCGCCAGCAGTGGCAGTCGTTTCACTGAAGCTTTCTTT.

The chain couples TRBV11-2 to TRBJ2-5; 14 positions match TRBD2. The CDR3 spans 18 residues. Germline CDR1 and CDR2: SGHAT and FQNNGV. The V gene end was trimmed by 0 bases and the J gene end by 3 bases; junction bases not matched to a gene: 6. CDR3 sequence (DNA): TGTGCCAGCAGCTTAGACCCGCCGGGACTAGCGGGGGAAGAGACCCAGTACTTC. Amino acid sequence: CASSLDPPGLAGEETQYF.

This clone was seen a handful of times. This rearrangement joins TRBV4-3 to TRBJ1-1; D may be TRBD1 (6 bases). The germline V gene encodes CDR1 LGHNA and CDR2 YSLEER. V gave up 4 bases and J gave up 1 base, with 16 bases separating them. The CDR3 is made up of 16 amino acids. CDR3 protein: CASSRTGPWRNTEAFF. CDR3 DNA: TGCGCCAGCAGCCGAACAGGGCCCTGGAGGAACACTGAAGCTTTCTTT.